This is a list of T cell receptor beta chains from one sample in a study of blood T cell repertoires in COVID-19. The table came from immunoSEQ multiplex PCR; TCRdb's copy has only in-frame clones and leaves some out. The sample comprises about 440,000 clones, about nine tenths of which are singletons, and around 12% rests with the top ten. Sequencing was done on a sample of peripheral blood. These receptors came from a woman in her forties or fifties with COVID-19, enrolled during active disease. CDR3s include the opening cysteine and the closing phenylalanine or tryptophan. A D gene is named only where the DNA matches it firmly. Clone size is shown for a subset of rows, as once, few, many or a class of expanded clone.

j_call,d_call,v_call,clone_size,cdr3_aa,cdr3_nt
TRBJ2-5,NA,TRBV6-5,NA,CASSYSNGAGETQYF,TGTGCCAGCAGTTACTCGAATGGGGCGGGGGAGACCCAGTACTTC
TRBJ2-1,NA,TRBV15,NA,CATSRGLADYNEQFF,TGTGCCACCAGCAGAGGGCTAGCCGATTACAATGAGCAGTTCTTC
TRBJ1-2,NA,TRBV6-1,NA,CASSESVLNGYTF,TGTGCCAGCAGTGAATCTGTTTTAAATGGCTACACCTTC
TRBJ1-5,TRBD1,TRBV10-2,NA,CASSDPGTGLPRGVQPQHF,TGCGCCAGCAGTGATCCCGGGACAGGGTTACCCCGGGGGGTTCAGCCCCAGCATTTT
TRBJ1-6,NA,TRBV2,NA,CASSGLLSGYNSPLHF,TGTGCCAGCAGTGGGTTACTATCCGGATACAATTCACCCCTCCACTTT
TRBJ2-5,NA,TRBV10-3,NA,CAISDRGSGRETQYF,TGTGCCATCAGTGACCGGGGGTCGGGGAGGGAGACCCAGTACTTC
TRBJ2-7,NA,TRBV5-1,NA,CASSLGPTTYEQYF,TGCGCCAGCAGCTTGGGTCCGACTACCTACGAGCAGTACTTC
TRBJ2-1,NA,TRBV9,NA,CASSVAGTMLYSEQFF,TGTGCCAGCAGCGTAGCGGGAACGATGTTGTACTCTGAGCAGTTCTTC
TRBJ1-2,TRBD1,TRBV10-2,NA,CASSGQGPYGYTF,TGCGCCAGCAGTGGACAGGGGCCGTATGGCTACACCTTC
TRBJ1-1,NA,TRBV2,NA,CASSEAEARNTEAFF,TGTGCCAGCAGTGAAGCTGAAGCGAGGAACACTGAAGCTTTCTTT
TRBJ1-6,TRBD1,TRBV5-1,NA,CASSLDTQGDNSPLHF,TGCGCCAGCAGCTTGGATACACAGGGGGATAATTCACCCCTCCACTTT
TRBJ2-5,TRBD2,TRBV19,NA,CASSIDRGGEKETQYF,TGTGCCAGTAGTATAGATCGGGGAGGGGAAAAAGAGACCCAGTACTTC
TRBJ1-4,TRBD1,TRBV6-5,NA,CASSYSTGLGEKLFF,TGTGCCAGCAGTTACTCGACAGGGTTGGGAGAAAAACTGTTTTTT
TRBJ2-1,TRBD1,TRBV27,NA,CASSLVGRGKAEQFF,TGTGCCAGCAGTTTAGTCGGCAGGGGGAAGGCAGAGCAGTTCTTC
TRBJ2-5,TRBD1,TRBV7-9,NA,CASSLFGQGLVETQYF,TGTGCCAGCAGCTTATTTGGACAGGGGTTGGTAGAGACCCAGTACTTC
TRBJ2-2,TRBD2,TRBV6-5,NA,CASSYSMASGTGELFF,TGTGCCAGCAGTTACTCGATGGCTAGCGGCACCGGGGAGCTGTTTTTT
TRBJ2-4,NA,TRBV19,NA,CASSTSGLPGVDIQYF,TGTGCCAGTAGTACCTCAGGCCTCCCCGGGGTGGACATTCAGTACTTC
TRBJ2-1,NA,TRBV24-1,NA,CATSDLRGAGGSYNEQFF,TGTGCCACCAGTGATTTGCGCGGGGCCGGAGGTTCCTACAATGAGCAGTTCTTC
TRBJ2-2,TRBD1,TRBV5-5,NA,CASSSHGTGGAGELFF,TGTGCCAGCAGCTCTCACGGGACAGGGGGGGCCGGGGAGCTGTTTTTT
TRBJ2-2,TRBD2,TRBV4-1,NA,CASSQGLAGAGELFF,TGCGCCAGCAGCCAAGGGCTAGCGGGGGCCGGGGAGCTGTTTTTT
TRBJ1-1,TRBD1,TRBV5-4,once,CASSPEARQGHTEAFF,TGTGCCAGCAGCCCCGAGGCTCGACAGGGCCACACTGAAGCTTTCTTT
TRBJ1-1,TRBD1,TRBV3-1/TRBV3-2,NA,CASRTGGEAFF,TGTGCCAGCAGGACAGGGGGCGAAGCTTTCTTT
TRBJ2-5,NA,TRBV30,NA,CAWSVAINVRTGREETQYF,TGTGCCTGGAGTGTAGCAATCAATGTACGGACAGGGAGGGAAGAGACCCAGTACTTC